This T cell receptor beta chain was retrieved from a study of T cell repertoires in cytomegalovirus infection. Study-level background: Indicated by public TCR beta signatures were CMV infection and matching HLA type.

TCRdb redid the calling of the reads with MiXCR, one entry per CDR3 protein. The top ten clones hold over 10% of a sample with around 530,000 distinct CDR3 sequences, approximately 25% of them seen once. Overall study results and limits: The response measured ex vivo was dominated by TCR beta clonotypes (HLA-C-restricted and CMV-specific). Cumulative public TCR beta family frequency identified CMV carriers with the relevant HLA.

The CDR3 loop spans 15 amino acids. The germline CDR1 and CDR2 sequences are SGHTA and FQGNSA. V lost 4 bases and J lost 2, with 12 bases in between. About this clonotype: What it binds is not known.

V and J are TRBV7-2 and TRBJ2-1; D might be TRBD1 (5 bases). Sequenced sample: PBMCs. This receptor was taken from a human donor in good health (CMV status not recorded). Some clones in this sample may be carry-over from other donors' samples. The CDR3 DNA sequence: TGTGCCAGCAGCTCCCGGGTAGGGGCCTACAATGAGCAGTTCTTC. It specifies CASSSRVGAYNEQFF. Full variable domain (remainder filled in from reference TRBV7-2 and TRBJ2-1): GAGVSQSPSNKVTEKGKDVELRCDPISGHTALYWYRQSLGQGLEFLIYFQGNSAPDKSGLPSDRFSAERTGGSVSTLTIQRTQQEDSAVYLCASSSRVGAYNEQFFGPGTRLTVL.